This section outlines one T cell receptor beta chain sequence together with its context. The data originate from a study of control samples from healthy donors and cancer patients. TCRdb's table, derived via immunoSEQ multiplex PCR, lists solely in-frame clones and lacks some. Among roughly 120,000 clones listed, about 89% were seen once. CDR1 and CDR2 (germline): LNHDA, SQIVND (reference sequence). This CDR3 region has 16 residues. Trimming at V came to 5 bases and at J to 3 bases, leaving 7 bases not matched to a gene. The clonotype comes from a woman aged 18-29 years in good health. The sequencing input was blood. The gene calls are TRBV19 and TRBJ1-5; 10 nucleotides line up with TRBD1. CDR3 loop: CASSWDRGRNNQPQHF. For the CDR3, the DNA is TGTGCCAGTAGTTGGGACAGGGGTAGGAACAATCAGCCCCAGCATTTT.